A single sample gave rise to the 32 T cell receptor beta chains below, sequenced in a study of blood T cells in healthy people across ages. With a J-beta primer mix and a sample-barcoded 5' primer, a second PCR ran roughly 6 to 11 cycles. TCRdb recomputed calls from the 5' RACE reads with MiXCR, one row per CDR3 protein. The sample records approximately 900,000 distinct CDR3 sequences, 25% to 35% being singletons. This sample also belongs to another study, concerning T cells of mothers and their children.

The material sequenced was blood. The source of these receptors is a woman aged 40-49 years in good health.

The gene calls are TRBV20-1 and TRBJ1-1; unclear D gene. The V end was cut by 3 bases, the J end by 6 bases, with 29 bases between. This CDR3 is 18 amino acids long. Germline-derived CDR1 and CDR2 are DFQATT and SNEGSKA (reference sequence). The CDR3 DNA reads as TGCAGTGCTAGTGGGGTAGTATGGCAAAGCGTTTCGGGAGCTGAAGCTTTCTTT. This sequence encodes CSASGVVWQSVSGAEAFF.

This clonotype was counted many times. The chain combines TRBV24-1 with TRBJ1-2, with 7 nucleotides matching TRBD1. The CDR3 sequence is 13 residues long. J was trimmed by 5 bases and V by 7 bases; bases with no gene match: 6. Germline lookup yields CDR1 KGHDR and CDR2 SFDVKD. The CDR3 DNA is TGTGCCACCAGCCCGGGACAGAGTTATGGCTACACCTTC. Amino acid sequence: CATSPGQSYGYTF.

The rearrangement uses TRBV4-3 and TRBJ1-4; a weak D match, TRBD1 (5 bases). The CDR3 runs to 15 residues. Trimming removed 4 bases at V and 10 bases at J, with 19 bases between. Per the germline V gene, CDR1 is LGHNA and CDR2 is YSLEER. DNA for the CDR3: TGCGCCAGCAGCCGAGATCGCAGGGAATATGGAAAACTGTTTTTT. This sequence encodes CASSRDRREYGKLFF.

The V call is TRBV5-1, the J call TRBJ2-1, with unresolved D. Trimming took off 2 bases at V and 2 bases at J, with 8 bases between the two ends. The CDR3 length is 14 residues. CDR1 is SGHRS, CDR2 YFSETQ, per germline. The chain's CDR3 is CASSFGNTYNEQFF. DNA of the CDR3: TGCGCCAGCAGCTTTGGGAACACCTACAATGAGCAGTTCTTC.

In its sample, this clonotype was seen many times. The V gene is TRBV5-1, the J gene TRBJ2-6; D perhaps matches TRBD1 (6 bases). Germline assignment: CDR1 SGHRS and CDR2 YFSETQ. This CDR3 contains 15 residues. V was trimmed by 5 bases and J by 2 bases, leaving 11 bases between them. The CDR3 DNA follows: TGCGCCAGCAGTTACAGGGAAACTGGGGCCAACGTCCTGACTTTC. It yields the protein CASSYRETGANVLTF.

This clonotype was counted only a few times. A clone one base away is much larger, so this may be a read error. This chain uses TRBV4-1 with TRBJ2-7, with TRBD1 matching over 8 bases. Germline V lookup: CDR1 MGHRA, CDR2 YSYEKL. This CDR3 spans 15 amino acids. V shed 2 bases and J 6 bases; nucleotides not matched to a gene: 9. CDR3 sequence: CASSQRAQGAIEQYF. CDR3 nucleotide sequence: TGCGCCAGCAGCCAACGAGCCCAGGGGGCGATCGAGCAGTACTTC.

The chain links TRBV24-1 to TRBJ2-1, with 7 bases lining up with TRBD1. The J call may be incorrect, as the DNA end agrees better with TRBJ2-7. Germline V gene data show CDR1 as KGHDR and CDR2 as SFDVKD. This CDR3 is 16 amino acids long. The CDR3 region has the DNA TGTGCCACCAGTGATTTTTGGCAGGGGGACCGTGGTGAGCAGTACTTC. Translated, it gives CATSDFWQGDRGEQYF.

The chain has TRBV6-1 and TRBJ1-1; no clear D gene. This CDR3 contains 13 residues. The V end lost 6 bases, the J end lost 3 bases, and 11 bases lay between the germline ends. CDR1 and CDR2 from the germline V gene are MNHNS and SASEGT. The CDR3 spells CASSQEGDTEAFF. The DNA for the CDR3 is TGTGCCAGCAGCCAGGAGGGCGACACTGAAGCTTTCTTT.

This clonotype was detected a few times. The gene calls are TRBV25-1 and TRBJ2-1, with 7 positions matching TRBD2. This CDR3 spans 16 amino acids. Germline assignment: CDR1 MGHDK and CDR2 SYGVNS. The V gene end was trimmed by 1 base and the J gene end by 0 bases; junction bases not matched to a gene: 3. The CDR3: CASSELAGPSYNEQFF. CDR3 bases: TGTGCCAGCAGTGAATTAGCGGGTCCCTCCTACAATGAGCAGTTCTTC.

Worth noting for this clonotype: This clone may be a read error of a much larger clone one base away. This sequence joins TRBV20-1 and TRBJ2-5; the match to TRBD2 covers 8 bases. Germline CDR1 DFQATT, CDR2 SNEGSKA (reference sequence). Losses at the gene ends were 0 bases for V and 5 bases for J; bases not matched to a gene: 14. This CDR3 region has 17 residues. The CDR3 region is CSARDRGRAGEGETQYF. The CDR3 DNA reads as TGCAGTGCTAGAGATCGAGGACGAGCGGGGGAGGGGGAGACCCAGTACTTC.

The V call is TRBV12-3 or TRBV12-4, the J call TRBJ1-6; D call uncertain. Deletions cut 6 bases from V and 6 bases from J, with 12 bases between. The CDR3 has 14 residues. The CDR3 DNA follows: TGTGCCAGCAGGAAGGAGGCTGGTAATTCACCCCTCCACTTT. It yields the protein CASRKEAGNSPLHF.

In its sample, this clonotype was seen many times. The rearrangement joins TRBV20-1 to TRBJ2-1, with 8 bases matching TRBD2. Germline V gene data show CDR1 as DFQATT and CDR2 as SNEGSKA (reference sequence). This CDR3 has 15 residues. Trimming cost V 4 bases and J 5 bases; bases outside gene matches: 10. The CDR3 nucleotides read TGCAGTGCTAAATCCCCCCGGGGGGGTCACAATGAGCAGTTCTTC. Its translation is CSAKSPRGGHNEQFF.

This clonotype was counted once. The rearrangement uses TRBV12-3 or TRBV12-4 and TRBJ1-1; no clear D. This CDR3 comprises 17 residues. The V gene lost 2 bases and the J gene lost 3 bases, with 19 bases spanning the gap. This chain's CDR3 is CASSLRPKSWEYTEAFF. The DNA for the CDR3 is TGTGCCAGCAGTTTACGGCCAAAAAGTTGGGAGTACACTGAAGCTTTCTTT.

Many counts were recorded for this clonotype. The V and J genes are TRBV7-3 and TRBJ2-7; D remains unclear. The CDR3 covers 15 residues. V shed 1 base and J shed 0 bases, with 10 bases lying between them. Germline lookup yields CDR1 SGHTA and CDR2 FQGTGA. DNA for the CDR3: TGTGCCAGCAGCTTAATGTCGTCGGACTCCTACGAGCAGTACTTC. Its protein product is CASSLMSSDSYEQYF.

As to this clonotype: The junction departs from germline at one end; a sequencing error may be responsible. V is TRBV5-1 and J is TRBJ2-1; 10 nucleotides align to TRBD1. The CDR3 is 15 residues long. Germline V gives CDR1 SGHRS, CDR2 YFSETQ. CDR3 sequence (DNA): TGCGCCAGCATGCCGGGGACAGGGGACTACAATGAGCAGTGCTTC. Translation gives CASMPGTGDYNEQCF.

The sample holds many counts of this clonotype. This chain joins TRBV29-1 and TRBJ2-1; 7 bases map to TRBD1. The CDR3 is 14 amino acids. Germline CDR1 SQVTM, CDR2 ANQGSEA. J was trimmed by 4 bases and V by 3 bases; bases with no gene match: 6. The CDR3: CSVEGTGQYNEQFF. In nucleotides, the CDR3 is TGCAGCGTTGAGGGTACGGGACAGTACAATGAGCAGTTCTTC.

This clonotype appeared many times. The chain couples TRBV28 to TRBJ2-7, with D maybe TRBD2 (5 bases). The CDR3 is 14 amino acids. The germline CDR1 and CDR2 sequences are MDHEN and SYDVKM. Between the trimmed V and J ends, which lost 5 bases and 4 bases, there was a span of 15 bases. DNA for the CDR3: TGTGCCAGCAGTATCCGGCGGGCGCCTTACGAGCAGTACTTC. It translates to CASSIRRAPYEQYF.

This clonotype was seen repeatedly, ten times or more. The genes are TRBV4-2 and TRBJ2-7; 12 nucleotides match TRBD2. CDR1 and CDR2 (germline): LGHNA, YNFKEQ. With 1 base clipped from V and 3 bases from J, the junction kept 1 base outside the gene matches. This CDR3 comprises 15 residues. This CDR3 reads CASSQASGGDYEQYF. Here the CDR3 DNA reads TGTGCCAGCAGCCAAGCTAGCGGGGGGGACTACGAGCAGTACTTC.

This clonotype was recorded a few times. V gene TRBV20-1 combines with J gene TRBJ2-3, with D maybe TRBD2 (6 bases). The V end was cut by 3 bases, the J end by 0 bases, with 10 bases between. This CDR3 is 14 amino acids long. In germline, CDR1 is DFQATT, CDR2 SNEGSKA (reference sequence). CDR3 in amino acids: CSASRRGSTDTQYF. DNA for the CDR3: TGCAGTGCTAGCCGTCGGGGGAGCACAGATACGCAGTATTTT.

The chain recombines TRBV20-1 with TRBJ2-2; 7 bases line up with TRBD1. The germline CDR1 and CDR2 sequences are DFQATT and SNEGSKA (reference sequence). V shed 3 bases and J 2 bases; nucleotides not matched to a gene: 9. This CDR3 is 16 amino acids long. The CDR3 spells CSASQGNRGNTGELFF. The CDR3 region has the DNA TGCAGTGCTAGCCAGGGGAACAGGGGTAACACCGGGGAGCTGTTTTTT.

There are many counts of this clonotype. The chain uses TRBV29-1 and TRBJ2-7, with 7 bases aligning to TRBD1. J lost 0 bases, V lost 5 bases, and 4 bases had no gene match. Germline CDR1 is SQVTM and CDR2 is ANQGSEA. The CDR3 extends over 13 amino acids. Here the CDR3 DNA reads TGCAGCGTTCGGGACAGCAGCTCCTACGAGCAGTACTTC. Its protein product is CSVRDSSSYEQYF.

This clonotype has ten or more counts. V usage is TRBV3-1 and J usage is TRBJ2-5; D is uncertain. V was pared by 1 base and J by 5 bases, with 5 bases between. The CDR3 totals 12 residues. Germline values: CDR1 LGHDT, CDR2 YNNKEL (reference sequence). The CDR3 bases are TGTGCCAGCAGCCAAGCTTGGGAGACCCAGTACTTC. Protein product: CASSQAWETQYF.

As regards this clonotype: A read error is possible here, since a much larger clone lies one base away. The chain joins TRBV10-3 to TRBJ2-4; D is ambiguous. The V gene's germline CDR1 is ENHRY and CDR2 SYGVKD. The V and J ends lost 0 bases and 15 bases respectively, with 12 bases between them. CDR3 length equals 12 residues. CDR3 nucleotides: TGTGCCATCAGTGAGTCGCCAGGCCGCTGGTACTTC. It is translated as CAISESPGRWYF.

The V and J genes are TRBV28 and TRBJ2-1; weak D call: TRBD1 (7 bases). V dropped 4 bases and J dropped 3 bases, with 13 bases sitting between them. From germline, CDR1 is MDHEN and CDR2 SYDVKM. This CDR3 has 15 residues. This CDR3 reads CASSSGGTDYNEQFF. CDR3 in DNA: TGTGCCAGCAGTTCTGGGGGGACAGACTACAATGAGCAGTTCTTC.

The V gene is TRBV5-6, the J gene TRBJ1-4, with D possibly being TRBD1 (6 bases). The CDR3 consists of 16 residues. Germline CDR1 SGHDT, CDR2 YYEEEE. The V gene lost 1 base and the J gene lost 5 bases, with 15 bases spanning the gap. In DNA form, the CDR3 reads TGTGCCAGCAGCTTGCTCCCCGGACAGACGAATGAAAAACTGTTTTTT. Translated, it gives CASSLLPGQTNEKLFF. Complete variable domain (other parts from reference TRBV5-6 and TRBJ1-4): DAGVTQSPTHLIKTRGQQVTLRCSPKSGHDTVSWYQQALGQGPQFIFQYYEEEERQRGNFPDRFSGHQFPNYSSELNVNALLLGDSALYLCASSLLPGQTNEKLFFGSGTQLSVL.

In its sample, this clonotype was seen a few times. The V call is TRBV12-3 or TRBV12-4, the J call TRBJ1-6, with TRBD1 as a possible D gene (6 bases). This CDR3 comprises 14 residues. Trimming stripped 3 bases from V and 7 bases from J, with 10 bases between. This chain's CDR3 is CASSFRQGNSPLHF. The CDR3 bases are TGTGCCAGCAGTTTCAGGCAGGGGAATTCACCCCTCCACTTT.

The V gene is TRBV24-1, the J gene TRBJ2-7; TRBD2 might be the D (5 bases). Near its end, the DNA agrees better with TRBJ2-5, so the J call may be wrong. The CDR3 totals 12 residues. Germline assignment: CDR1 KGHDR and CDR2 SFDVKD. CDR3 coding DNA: TGTGCCACCGCTCGGGGTCCGGAGACCCAGTACTTC. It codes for CATARGPETQYF.

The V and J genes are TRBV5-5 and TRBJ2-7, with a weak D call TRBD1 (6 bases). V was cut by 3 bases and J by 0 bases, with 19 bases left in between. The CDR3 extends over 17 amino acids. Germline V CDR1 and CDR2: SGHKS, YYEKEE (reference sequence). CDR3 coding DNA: TGTGCCAGCAGCTCCCTAGTACAGGGACCAACCTCCTACGAGCAGTACTTC. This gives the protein CASSSLVQGPTSYEQYF.

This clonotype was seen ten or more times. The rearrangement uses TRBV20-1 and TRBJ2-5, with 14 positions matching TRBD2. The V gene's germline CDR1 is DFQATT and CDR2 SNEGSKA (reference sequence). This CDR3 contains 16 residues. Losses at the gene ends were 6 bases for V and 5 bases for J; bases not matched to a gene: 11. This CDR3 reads CSAGPRLAGGLETQYF. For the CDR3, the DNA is TGCAGTGCGGGACCCCGACTAGCGGGGGGGCTTGAGACCCAGTACTTC.

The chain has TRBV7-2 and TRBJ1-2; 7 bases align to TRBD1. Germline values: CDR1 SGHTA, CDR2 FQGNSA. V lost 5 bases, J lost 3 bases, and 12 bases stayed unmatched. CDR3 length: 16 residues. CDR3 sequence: CASSPSDRVIYYGYTF. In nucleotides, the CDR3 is TGTGCCAGCAGCCCAAGTGACAGGGTAATATACTATGGCTACACCTTC.

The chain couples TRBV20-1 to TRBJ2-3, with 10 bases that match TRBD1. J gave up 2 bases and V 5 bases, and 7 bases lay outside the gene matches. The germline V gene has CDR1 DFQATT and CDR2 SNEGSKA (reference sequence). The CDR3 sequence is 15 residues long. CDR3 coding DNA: TGCAGTGCTTCCCAGACAGGGGGCATCACAGATACGCAGTATTTT. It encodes CSASQTGGITDTQYF.

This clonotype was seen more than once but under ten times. As DNA, the CDR3 is TGTGCCAGCAGTATAGGGCGGGGGAGAATGGACTATGGCTACACCTTC. This codes for CASSIGRGRMDYGYTF. The genes are TRBV7-8 and TRBJ1-2; perhaps TRBD1 as D (5 bases). CDR1 and CDR2 (germline): SGHVS, FQNEAQ. The ends were cut back, 6 bases at V and 3 bases at J, with 20 bases in the middle. The CDR3 contains 16 residues.